These 9 T cell receptor beta chains were sequenced from one sample in a study of PD-L1 blockade in urothelial cancer. TCRdb keeps only in-frame clones here, not all; method: immunoSEQ multiplex PCR. The table has 35,000 or so clones, more than 35% seen once; the top ten hold more than 8.5%. The input for sequencing was tumor tissue, taken before atezolizumab (anti-PD-L1) treatment. These receptors all stem from a man aged 60 to 75 with urothelial cancer.

This clone was detected only a few times. The gene calls are TRBV6-8 and TRBJ1-2; D not certain. Trimming removed 6 bases at V and 2 bases at J, with 13 bases between. Germline lookup yields CDR1 MNHGY and CDR2 SAAAGT. This CDR3 is built from 14 residues. CDR3: CASRGYSLNYGYTF. The CDR3 DNA follows: TGTGCCAGCAGAGGCTACAGCTTAAACTATGGCTACACCTTC.

The chain combines TRBV30 with TRBJ1-2, with 7 bases lining up with TRBD1. CDR1 GTSNPN and CDR2 SVGIG come from the germline V gene (reference sequence). Trimming took 4 bases from V and 5 from J; bases not matched to a gene: 4. CDR3 length: 12 residues. CDR3 sequence: CAWTGGGYGYTF. The CDR3 DNA is TGTGCCTGGACAGGGGGAGGGTATGGCTACACCTTC.

This clone was counted a few times. The CDR3 DNA sequence: TGTGCCATCAGTGAGGGACAGCCGTACACAGATACGCAGTATTTT. It is translated as CAISEGQPYTDTQYF. The genes are TRBV10-3 and TRBJ2-3; D perhaps matches TRBD1 (6 bases). Trimming took 2 bases from V and 2 from J, leaving 11 bases between them. The CDR3 consists of 15 residues. Germline assignment: CDR1 ENHRY and CDR2 SYGVKD.

This chain joins TRBV18 and TRBJ1-4; no reliable D call. Germline V lookup: CDR1 KGHSH, CDR2 LQKENI. Trimming took off 3 bases at V and 5 bases at J, with 16 bases between the two ends. The CDR3 runs 16 residues. The CDR3 coding sequence is TGTGCCAGCTCACCGTTAGGAACGAAAGCGAATGAAAAACTGTTTTTT. Amino acid sequence: CASSPLGTKANEKLFF.

This clone has only a few counts. The rearrangement uses TRBV5-1 and TRBJ1-2, with D tentatively TRBD1 (6 bases). This CDR3 spans 15 amino acids. Germline loops: CDR1 SGHRS, CDR2 YFSETQ. Between the trimmed V and J ends, which lost 5 bases and 2 bases, there was a span of 16 bases. This CDR3 reads CASSRADSGNYGYTF. In nucleotides, the CDR3 is TGCGCCAGCAGTCGAGCGGACAGTGGAAACTATGGCTACACCTTC.

This clone has just a few counts. The chain combines TRBV30 with TRBJ1-2; D ambiguous. V lost 0 bases, J lost 5 bases, and 10 bases lay in between. The CDR3 runs 13 residues. Germline CDR1 reads GTSNPN; CDR2 reads SVGIG (reference sequence). The CDR3 loop reads CAWSVGGPYGYTF. For the CDR3, the DNA is TGTGCCTGGAGTGTAGGAGGGCCTTATGGCTACACCTTC.

The chain is built from TRBV28 and TRBJ2-5; tentative D call: TRBD1 (7 bases). The germline V gene has CDR1 MDHEN and CDR2 SYDVKM. CDR3 length: 14 amino acids. V lost 6 bases to trimming and J lost 4 bases, with 15 bases between them. CDR3 DNA: TGTGCCAGCAGCTCAGGGGGGTGGGGAGAGACCCAGTACTTC. It specifies CASSSGGWGETQYF.

This clone occurred a few times. The DNA for the CDR3 is TGTGCCAGCAGTCGGACAGGGAACAATCAGCCCCAGCATTTT. Its translation is CASSRTGNNQPQHF. The chain employs TRBV6-8 and TRBJ1-5; 8 nucleotides agree with TRBD1. CDR1 MNHGY and CDR2 SAAAGT come from the germline V gene. The CDR3 loop spans 14 amino acids. Trimming at V came to 5 bases and at J to 3 bases, leaving 3 bases not matched to a gene.

This clone has a count of ten or more. The CDR3 region is CASSQDLLAGGDEQYF. The CDR3 coding sequence is TGCGCCAGCAGCCAAGATCTTCTAGCGGGAGGGGATGAGCAGTACTTC. The chain employs TRBV4-1 and TRBJ2-7; TRBD2 agrees at 12 bases. With 0 bases clipped from V and 7 bases from J, the junction kept 7 bases outside the gene matches. The CDR3 sequence is 16 residues long. Germline V CDR1 and CDR2: MGHRA, YSYEKL.